This entry features one T cell receptor (beta chain) sequence. Its antigen is not yet known. The data originate from a study of CXCR3-negative and CXCR3-positive naive CD8 T cells (dated by TCRdb to 2018 to 2020). With respect to the entire study: In total, some 140 million TRB reads were obtained, corresponding to roughly 1.5 +/- 0.3 million reads per library. The diversity and physicochemical repertoire analyses included 11 donors pooled from two independent experiments. Naive subsets from 5 or 6 donors and memory cells from 3 donors were included in the TRBV-TRBJ cluster analysis.

The CDR3 runs 14 amino acids, cysteine and phenylalanine included. There is no recorded DNA. The germline V gene (reference sequence) specifies DFQATT as CDR1 and SNEGSKA as CDR2. The sequencer was a NextSeq 550. The Human TCR Profiling Kit (MiLaboratory) was used to make UMI-labeled 5' RACE TRB cDNA libraries. cDNA synthesis used the entire amount of extracted RNA, and PCR amplification then used the entire amount of cDNA produced. The libraries were made side by side, with each library going through the same number of PCR cycles. On the study's bioinformatics: With a minimum of two reads required per UMI, MIGEC and MiXCR pulled out about 52,000 +/- 9,100 unique UMI-labeled TRB cDNA molecules from each library. On average, each library contained 40,000 +/- 10,000 functional in-frame TRB CDR3 nucleotide clonotypes without stop codons. Diversity metrics, including normalized Shannon-Wiener and Chao1, were computed in VDJtools after downsampling to 5000 UMI-labeled TRB molecules per sample. For the central five CDR3 residues, VDJtools calculated physicochemical properties weighted by clonotype size, namely interaction energy, strength, volume and Kidera factor 4. The reads, reprocessed by TCRdb, yield one row per CDR3 protein sequence and no DNA. Clone size and V and J calls follow TCRdb, not the original study. This sample's listing comprises 50,000 to 70,000 distinct CDR3 sequences. The ten largest clonotypes hold 0.5% to 0.55% of the sample.

General study outcomes and caveats: Freshly isolated PBMCs were used for most assays because CXCR3 expression went down partially after cryopreservation. TRBV-TRBJ usage was similar between naive CXCR3-negative and CXCR3-positive cells from the same donor, while memory cells showed distinct patterns. Compared with CXCR3-negative naive cells, CXCR3-positive naive cells had TRB CDR3s with higher hydrophobicity (lower Kidera factor 4), lower energy, and higher strength and volume indices. Because surface CD5, which has been linked to self-reactivity in mice, was comparable between naive subsets, TCR interaction strength was also inferred from TRB CDR3 physicochemical properties. Comparably high repertoire diversity was found in both naive subsets, whereas much lower repertoire diversity was found in memory CD8+ T cells.

Each CD8+ T cell subset was flow-sorted in triplicate, and approximately 280,000 cells per subset were placed directly into RLT lysis buffer. To exclude memory contaminants, naive CD8+ T cells were stringently defined as CD45RO-CCR7+CD27+CD95-. Peripheral blood mononuclear cells were isolated from buffy coats using standard density gradient centrifugation. A FACSAria III was used to flow-sort naive CD8+ T cells into CXCR3-negative and CXCR3-positive populations. An RNeasy Mini Kit was used to extract total RNA from the sorted cells. This receptor was taken from a human donor in good health. Some clones in this sample may be carry-over from other donors' samples. Recombination joined TRBV20-1 with TRBJ1-2; TCRdb's D gene call, TRBD1, goes unchecked for lack of DNA. Sequencing was carried out using naive CXCR3+ CD8+ T cells from blood. The meaning of the sample's cell subset or site label: CD45RO-CCR7+CD27+CD95- naive CD8+ T cells expressing CXCR3 (TNR3+). The CDR3 has the sequence CSAAPGRVSYGYTF.